The 11 T cell receptor beta chains given below trace back to one sample, sequenced in a study of T cells in Graves' hyperthyroidism and ophthalmopathy. TCR beta CDR3 regions were amplified from RNA. A first-round RT-PCR of the TCR CDR3 used the HTBI primer set. TCRdb recomputed calls from the multiplex PCR reads with MiXCR, one row per CDR3 protein. Of hundreds of thousands of distinct CDR3 sequences in the sample, roughly 15% are singletons; the top ten hold 3.5% to 4.5%. The sample comprised blood. These receptors came from a woman aged 40 to 49 with Graves' ophthalmopathy.

The sample holds many counts of this clonotype. The chain couples TRBV6-5 to TRBJ1-5; D remains unclear. V was trimmed by 2 bases and J by 0 bases, leaving 5 bases between them. The CDR3 spans 14 residues. The V gene's germline CDR1 is MNHEY and CDR2 SVGAGI. The CDR3 DNA follows: TGTGCCAGCAGTTACGATAGTAGCAATCAGCCCCAGCATTTT. Residues: CASSYDSSNQPQHF.

This clonotype was picked up many times. The V and J genes are TRBV7-2 and TRBJ2-5, with 9 bases fitting TRBD1. The CDR3 loop spans 15 amino acids. The ends lost 4 bases at V and 2 bases at J; junction bases unmatched: 5. CDR1 is SGHTA, CDR2 FQGNSA, per germline. The CDR3, as DNA: TGTGCCAGCAGCTATTACAGGGGGCATCAAGAGACCCAGTACTTC. It is translated as CASSYYRGHQETQYF.

This clonotype was detected a few times. The chain recombines TRBV6-2 or TRBV6-3 with TRBJ2-7; 10 bases are a match to TRBD1. The CDR3 contains 15 residues. CDR1 and CDR2 from the germline V gene are MNHEY and SVGEGT. V shed 8 bases, J shed 5 bases, and the junction held 12 bases outside the gene matches. DNA for the CDR3: TGTGCCAGCGGGGACAGGGGTTCCCTAGGCGACGAGCAGTACTTC. It encodes CASGDRGSLGDEQYF.

This clonotype was seen many times. The chain combines TRBV27 with TRBJ2-5, with TRBD2 as a possible D gene (6 bases). The CDR3 has 14 amino acids. The germline V and J ends were trimmed by 5 bases and 5 bases, with 15 bases remaining between them. Per the germline V gene, CDR1 is MNHEY and CDR2 is SMNVEV (reference sequence). The CDR3 loop is CASSRTGTPETQYF. As DNA, the CDR3 is TGTGCCAGCAGTCGAACCGGGACTCCTGAGACCCAGTACTTC.

This clonotype came up a few times. The chain combines TRBV15 with TRBJ2-5; maybe TRBD2 (5 bases). The CDR3 is made up of 14 amino acids. The germline CDR1 and CDR2 sequences are LNHNV and YYDKDF (reference sequence). Trimming took 0 bases from V and 5 from J, leaving 10 bases between them. Here the CDR3 DNA reads TGTGCCACCAGCAGAGATAGCGTCCGGGAGACCCAGTACTTC. Translated: CATSRDSVRETQYF.

The rearrangement joins TRBV29-1 to TRBJ2-7, with 8 bases fitting TRBD1. Germline V CDR1 and CDR2: SQVTM, ANQGSEA. V shed 7 bases and J 6 bases; nucleotides not matched to a gene: 17. CDR3 length: 15 residues. This CDR3 is CSAATGVRPQGEQYF. CDR3 DNA sequence: TGCAGCGCCGCGACAGGGGTAAGACCCCAGGGCGAGCAGTACTTC.

This clonotype was counted many times. The chain couples TRBV29-1 to TRBJ1-1; TRBD1 might be the D (6 bases). The germline gives CDR1 SQVTM, CDR2 ANQGSEA. The CDR3 runs 13 residues. V lost 4 bases to trimming and J lost 2 bases, with 11 bases between them. The CDR3 spells CSVAGTSNTEAFF. For the CDR3, the DNA is TGCAGCGTTGCCGGGACAAGCAACACTGAAGCTTTCTTT.

This clonotype was observed a few times. The chain has TRBV4-1 and TRBJ2-5; D unclear. Germline V gives CDR1 MGHRA, CDR2 YSYEKL. CDR3 size: 17 residues. Trimming cost V 1 base and J 0 bases, with 15 bases left between them. The CDR3 reads CASSQVHRERYQETQYF. DNA of the CDR3: TGCGCCAGCAGCCAAGTTCACCGCGAACGGTACCAAGAGACCCAGTACTTC.

This clonotype was picked up many times. This chain links TRBV27 with TRBJ1-2; weak D call: TRBD1 (6 bases). The CDR3 loop spans 14 amino acids. Germline V gives CDR1 MNHEY, CDR2 SMNVEV (reference sequence). The ends were cut back, 5 bases at V and 4 bases at J, with 14 bases in the middle. In DNA form, the CDR3 reads TGTGCCAGCAGTGCGGACAGCGCACTCTATGGCTACACCTTC. It yields the protein CASSADSALYGYTF.

In this sample, this clonotype turned up many times. The V and J genes are TRBV5-1 and TRBJ1-1; D is perhaps TRBD1 (5 bases). V lost 4 bases to trimming and J lost 0 bases, with 10 bases between them. From germline, CDR1 is SGHRS and CDR2 YFSETQ. The CDR3 length is 14 residues. The CDR3 DNA is TGCGCCAGCAGCAAGGACACCCTGAACACTGAAGCTTTCTTT. It is translated as CASSKDTLNTEAFF.

This clonotype was counted at least ten times. CDR3 loop: CASSRQEKYGYTF. CDR3 sequence (DNA): TGTGCCAGCAGTCGACAGGAGAAATATGGCTACACCTTC. This rearrangement joins TRBV6-1 to TRBJ1-2; the D gene is possibly TRBD1 (6 bases). CDR3 length: 13 residues. Germline V gives CDR1 MNHNS, CDR2 SASEGT. Trimming took 5 bases from V and 5 from J, leaving 12 bases between them.